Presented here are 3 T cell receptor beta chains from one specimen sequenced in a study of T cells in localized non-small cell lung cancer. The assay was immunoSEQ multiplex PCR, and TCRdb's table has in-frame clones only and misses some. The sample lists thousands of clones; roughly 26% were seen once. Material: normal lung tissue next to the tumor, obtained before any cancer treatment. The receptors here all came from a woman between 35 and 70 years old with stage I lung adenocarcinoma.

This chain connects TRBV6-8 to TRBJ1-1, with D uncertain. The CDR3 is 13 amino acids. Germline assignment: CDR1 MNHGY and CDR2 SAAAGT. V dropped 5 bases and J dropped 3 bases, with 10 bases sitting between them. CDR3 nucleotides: TGTGCCAGCAGTCAGGCCCTGGACACTGAAGCTTTCTTT. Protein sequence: CASSQALDTEAFF.

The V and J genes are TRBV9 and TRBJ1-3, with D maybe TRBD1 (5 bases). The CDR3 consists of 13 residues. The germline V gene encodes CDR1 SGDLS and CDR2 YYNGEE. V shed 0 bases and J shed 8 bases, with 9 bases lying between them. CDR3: CASSVGQGDTIYF. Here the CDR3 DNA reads TGTGCCAGCAGCGTAGGGCAAGGGGACACCATATATTTT.

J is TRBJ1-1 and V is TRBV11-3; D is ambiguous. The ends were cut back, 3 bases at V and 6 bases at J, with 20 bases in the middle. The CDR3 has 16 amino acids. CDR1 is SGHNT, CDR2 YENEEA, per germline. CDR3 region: CASSLEKFDTYAEAFF. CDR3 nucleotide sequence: TGTGCCAGCAGCTTGGAGAAGTTCGACACTTACGCTGAAGCTTTCTTT.